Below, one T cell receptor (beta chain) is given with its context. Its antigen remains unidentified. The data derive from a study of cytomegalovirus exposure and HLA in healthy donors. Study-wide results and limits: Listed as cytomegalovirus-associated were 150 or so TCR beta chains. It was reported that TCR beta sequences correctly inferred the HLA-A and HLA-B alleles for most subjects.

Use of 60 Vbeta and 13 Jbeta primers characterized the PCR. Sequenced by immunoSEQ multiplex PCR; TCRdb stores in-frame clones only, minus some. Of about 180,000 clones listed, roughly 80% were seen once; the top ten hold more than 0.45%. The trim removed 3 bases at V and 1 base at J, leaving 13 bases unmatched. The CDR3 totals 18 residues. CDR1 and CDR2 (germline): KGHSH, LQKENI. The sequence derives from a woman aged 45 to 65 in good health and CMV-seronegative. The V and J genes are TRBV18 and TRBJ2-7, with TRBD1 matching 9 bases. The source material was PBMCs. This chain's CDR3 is CASSPLGQGVSASYEQYF. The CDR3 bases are TGTGCCAGCTCACCTTTGGGACAGGGCGTTTCGGCTTCCTACGAGCAGTACTTC.